This paragraph covers one TCR beta chain sequence. Its cognate antigen is unknown. This specimen comes from a study of siplizumab effects on memory and regulatory T cells. Notes on the study in general: Unstimulated subsets accounted for the mapping of only a minor share of the clones that were alloreactive. Siplizumab gave mappable alloreactive CD4+ clones an average Treg-derived fraction of around 70%, against around 29% in controls.

This CDR3 contains 13 residues. Sequencing used immunoSEQ multiplex PCR; TCRdb keeps in-frame clones, though not all of them. This table has around 82,000 clones, just over 90% appearing once. Material: CD8+ T cells sorted from blood. This sequence originates from a human donor in good health. The chain is built from TRBV21-1 and TRBJ2-7. TRBV21-1 is marked as a pseudogene. The CDR3 DNA reads TGTGCCAGCAGCAAAGTGGGGATCTACGAGCAGTACTTC. Its protein product is CASSKVGIYEQYF.